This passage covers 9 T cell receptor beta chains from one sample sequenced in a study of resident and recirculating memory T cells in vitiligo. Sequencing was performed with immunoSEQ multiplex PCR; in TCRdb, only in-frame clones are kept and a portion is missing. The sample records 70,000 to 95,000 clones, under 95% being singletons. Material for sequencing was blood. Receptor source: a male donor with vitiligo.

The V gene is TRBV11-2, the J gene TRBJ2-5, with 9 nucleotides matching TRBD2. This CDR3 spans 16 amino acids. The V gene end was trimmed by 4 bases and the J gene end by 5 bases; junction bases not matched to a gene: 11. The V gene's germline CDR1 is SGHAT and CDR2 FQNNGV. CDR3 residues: CASSSSSGKQVETQYF. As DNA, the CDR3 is TGTGCCAGCAGCTCCTCTAGCGGGAAGCAGGTGGAGACCCAGTACTTC.

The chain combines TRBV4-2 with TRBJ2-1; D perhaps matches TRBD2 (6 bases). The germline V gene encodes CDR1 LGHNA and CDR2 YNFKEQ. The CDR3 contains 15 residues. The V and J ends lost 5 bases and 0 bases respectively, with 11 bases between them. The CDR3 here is CASSGGDSSYNEQFF. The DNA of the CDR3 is TGTGCCAGCAGCGGCGGGGATAGCTCCTACAATGAGCAGTTCTTC.

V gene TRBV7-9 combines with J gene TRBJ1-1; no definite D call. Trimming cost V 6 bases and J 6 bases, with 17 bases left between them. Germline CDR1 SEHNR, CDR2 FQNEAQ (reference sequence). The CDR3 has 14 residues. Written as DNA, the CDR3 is TGTGCCAGCAGAACCACACAAAGGACTTCTGAAGCTTTCTTT. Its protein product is CASRTTQRTSEAFF.

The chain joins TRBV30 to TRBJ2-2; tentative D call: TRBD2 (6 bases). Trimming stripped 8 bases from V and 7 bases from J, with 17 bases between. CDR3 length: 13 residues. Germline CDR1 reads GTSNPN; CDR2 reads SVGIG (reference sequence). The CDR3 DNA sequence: TGTGCCCAGAGTCAGGCAGCGGGCGGGGAGCTGTTTTTT. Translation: CAQSQAAGGELFF. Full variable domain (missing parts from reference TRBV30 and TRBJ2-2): SQTIHQWPATLVQPVGSPLSLECTVEGTSNPNLYWYRQAAGRGLQLLFYSVGIGQISSEVPQNLSASRPQDRQFILSSKKLLLSDSGFYLCAQSQAAGGELFFGEGSRLTVL.

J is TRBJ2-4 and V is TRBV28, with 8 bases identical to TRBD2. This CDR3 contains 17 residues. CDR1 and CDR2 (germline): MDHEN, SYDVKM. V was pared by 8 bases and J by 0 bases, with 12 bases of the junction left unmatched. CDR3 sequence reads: CASGGPTGGLAKNIQYF. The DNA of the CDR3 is TGTGCCAGCGGGGGACCTACGGGAGGGTTAGCCAAAAACATTCAGTACTTC.

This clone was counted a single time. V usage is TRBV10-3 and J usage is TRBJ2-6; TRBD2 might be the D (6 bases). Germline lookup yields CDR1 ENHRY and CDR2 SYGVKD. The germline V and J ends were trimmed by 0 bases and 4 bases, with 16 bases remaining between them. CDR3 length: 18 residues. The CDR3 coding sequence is TGTGCCATCAGTGAGTCGTCGGGGGTATCAGCCGGGGCCAACGTCCTGACTTTC. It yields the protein CAISESSGVSAGANVLTF.

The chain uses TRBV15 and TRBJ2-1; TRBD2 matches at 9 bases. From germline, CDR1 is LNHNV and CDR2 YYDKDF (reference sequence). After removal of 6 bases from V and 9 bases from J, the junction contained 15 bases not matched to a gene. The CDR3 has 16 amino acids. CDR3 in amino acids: CATRPESPSGIGEQFF. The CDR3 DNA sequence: TGTGCCACCAGGCCAGAATCCCCTAGCGGGATCGGTGAGCAGTTCTTC.

The CDR3 sequence: CASSIGLAGNEQFF. CDR3 DNA sequence: TGTGCCAGCAGTATAGGACTAGCGGGAAATGAGCAGTTCTTC. V is TRBV27 and J is TRBJ2-1; 12 nucleotides line up with TRBD2. CDR3 length: 14 amino acids. Trimming removed 5 bases from V and 7 bases from J; junction bases left unmatched: 3. CDR1 is MNHEY, CDR2 SMNVEV, per germline (reference sequence).

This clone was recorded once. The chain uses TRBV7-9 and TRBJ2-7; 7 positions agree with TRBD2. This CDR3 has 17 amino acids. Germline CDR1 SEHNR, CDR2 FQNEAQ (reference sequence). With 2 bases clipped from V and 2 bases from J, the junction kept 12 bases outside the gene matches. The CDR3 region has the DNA TGTGCCAGCAGCTTACGGCCTTTAGGCGGGGGACCCTACGAGCAGTACTTC. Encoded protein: CASSLRPLGGGPYEQYF.